The rows below give T cell receptor beta chains drawn from one sample of a study of T cell responses to AZD1222 COVID-19 vaccine. The assay was immunoSEQ multiplex PCR, and TCRdb's table has in-frame clones only and misses some. Counted here are about 150,000 clones, 75% to 90% occurring once; the ten biggest clones make up about 9%. This specimen consisted of peripheral blood, obtained 28 days after the second AZD1222 dose. The receptor set was obtained from an adult who received the AZD1222 COVID-19 vaccine. CDR3s include the opening cysteine and the closing phenylalanine or tryptophan. A D gene is named only where the DNA matches it firmly. The listing skips clone size in some rows; elsewhere it reads once, few, many or a size class.

j_call v_call clone_size d_call cdr3_length cdr3_nt cdr3_aa
TRBJ2-3 TRBV5-1 . TRBD2 15 TGCGCCAGCAGCCTTAGCGGGAGTGGCACAGATACGCAGTATTTT CASSLSGSGTDTQYF
TRBJ2-4 TRBV29-1 . . 12 TGCAGCGTTTCCCTGGAGGGTAGAATTCAGTACTTC CSVSLEGRIQYF
TRBJ2-7 TRBV5-1 . TRBD2 15 TGCGCCAGCAGCTTGGGCGGGAGGGGTTCCTACGAGCAGTACTTC CASSLGGRGSYEQYF
TRBJ1-2 TRBV5-6 . TRBD1 13 TGTGCCAGCAGCTTTCCTCCAGGGGGTGGCTACACCTTC CASSFPPGGGYTF
TRBJ1-1 TRBV5-1 . . 13 TGCGCCAGCAGCCAAAACATGAACACTGAAGCTTTCTTT CASSQNMNTEAFF
TRBJ2-1 TRBV7-3 few TRBD2 16 TGTGCCAGCAGCCCGGGGACTAGCGGGAGGGCCGGTGAGCAGTTCTTC CASSPGTSGRAGEQFF
TRBJ1-1 TRBV30 . . 11 TGTGCCAGAGAGGGAAACACTGAAGCTTTCTTT CAREGNTEAFF
TRBJ2-7 TRBV7-2 . . 14 TGTGCCAGCAGCTTCGGGCCCAGCTCCTACGAGCAGTACTTC CASSFGPSSYEQYF
TRBJ2-6 TRBV5-1 . . 15 TGCGCCAGCAGCTTGGCTCTAGACGGGGCCAACGTCCTGACTTTC CASSLALDGANVLTF
TRBJ1-1 TRBV2 once . 12 TGTGCCAGCATGCTGGGTCTAACTGAAGCTTTCTTT CASMLGLTEAFF
TRBJ1-2 TRBV2 . TRBD1 13 TGTGCCAGCAGCCGGGACAGTAGCTATGGCTACACCTTC CASSRDSSYGYTF
TRBJ2-1 TRBV14 . TRBD2 14 TGTGCCAGCAGCCCGACTAGCGGGAGAAATGAGCAGTTCTTC CASSPTSGRNEQFF
TRBJ2-2 TRBV5-4 once . 16 TGTGCCAGCAGCTTGGCCGGGTCCGGTGTAGGGGCGGTGCTGTTTTTT CASSLAGSGVGAVLFF
TRBJ2-6 TRBV7-9 . . 17 TGTGCCAGCAGCTCCCAACTCTTAGTCTCTGGGGCCAACGTCCTGACTTTC CASSSQLLVSGANVLTF
TRBJ2-5 TRBV28 once . 15 TGTGCCAGCAGTCCGCCCCTAGCGCTACAAGAGACCCAGTACTTC CASSPPLALQETQYF
TRBJ2-7 TRBV28 . TRBD2 14 TGTGCCAGCAGGGATACAGGACTAGCGGGAGAGCAGTACTTC CASRDTGLAGEQYF
TRBJ1-3 TRBV11-2 . . 14 TGTGCCAGCAGCTTGAACCTGGGTGGAAACACCATATATTTT CASSLNLGGNTIYF
TRBJ1-6 TRBV18 . TRBD1 15 TGTGCCAGCTCACCACAGCCGACAGGGGATTCACCCCTCCACTTT CASSPQPTGDSPLHF
TRBJ1-1 TRBV19 . . 15 TGTGCCAGTACGTCTAATTCTTTGGGGGGCTTGCGAGCTTTCTTT CASTSNSLGGLRAFF
TRBJ2-5 TRBV5-1 . . 14 TGCGCCAGCAGTCCCGGGAGTTTACGGGAGACCCAGTACTTC CASSPGSLRETQYF
TRBJ2-1 TRBV7-8 . . 17 TGTGCCAGCAGCTTAGCCCAACGGACCCTCACCGGCAATGAGCAGTTCTTC CASSLAQRTLTGNEQFF
TRBJ2-2 TRBV11-2 . . 18 TGTGCCAGCAGCTTAGGTGGGGTCGGGCGAGGAATCCTAGGGGAGCTGTTTTTT CASSLGGVGRGILGELFF
TRBJ1-1 TRBV30 . . 12 TGTGCCTGGAGCCCTACGGGGGCTGAAGCTTTCTTT CAWSPTGAEAFF
TRBJ1-5 TRBV6-5 . TRBD1 15 TGTGCCAGCAGTTCTGGGACAGGGGTTAATCAGCCCCAGCATTTT CASSSGTGVNQPQHF
TRBJ2-1 TRBV27 . . 14 TGTGCCAGCAGTTGGCCTACGCGCCATGGGGTGCAGTTCTTC CASSWPTRHGVQFF
TRBJ2-6 TRBV10-3 . TRBD1 13 TGTGCCATCAGCAGCGGACAGGGGAACGTCCTGACTTTC CAISSGQGNVLTF
TRBJ2-7 TRBV5-1 . . 14 TGCGCCAGCAGCTTGGGCGGCGGCTCCTACGAGCAGTACTTC CASSLGGGSYEQYF
TRBJ2-7 TRBV11-2 . . 12 TGTGCCAGCAGCCCCCGGGATAACGAGCAGTACTTC CASSPRDNEQYF
TRBJ2-1 TRBV7-3 once . 13 TGTGCCAGCAGCCGGACTACCGACAATGAGCAGTTCTTC CASSRTTDNEQFF
TRBJ2-1 TRBV2 . . 13 TGTGCCAGCAGGCCGGGGCAATACAATGAGCAGTTCTTC CASRPGQYNEQFF
TRBJ1-3 TRBV29-1 few . 15 TGCAGCGTGGGAGGCAGGGTTAACTCTGGAAACACCATATATTTT CSVGGRVNSGNTIYF
TRBJ2-7 TRBV29-1 . . 11 TGCAGCGTTTCGGACAACTACGAGCAGTACTTC CSVSDNYEQYF
TRBJ2-2 TRBV27 . . 15 TGTGCCAGCAGTTTATCAGTCGCGAACACCGGGGAGCTGTTTTTT CASSLSVANTGELFF
TRBJ1-1 TRBV14 . . 13 TGTGCCAGCAGCCAAACCAGGGCCTCTGAAGCTTTCTTT CASSQTRASEAFF
TRBJ1-1 TRBV18 . . 13 TGTGCCAGCTCTTCCGGGGGGAACACTGAAGCTTTCTTT CASSSGGNTEAFF
TRBJ2-7 TRBV9 . . 13 TGTGCCAGCAGCCCAACAGTTGTTGGCGAGCAGTACTTC CASSPTVVGEQYF
TRBJ1-6 TRBV9 . TRBD1 14 TGTGCCAGCAGCGTTCGGACAGGGGGTTCACCCCTCCACTTT CASSVRTGGSPLHF
TRBJ1-2 TRBV28 . . 15 TGTGCCAGCAGTCCCGCCACAGAAACTAACTATGGCTACACCTTC CASSPATETNYGYTF
TRBJ1-5 TRBV12-3/TRBV12-4 once . 11 TGTGCCAGCAGTTTCGGGGGGCCCCAGCATTTT CASSFGGPQHF
TRBJ2-5 TRBV4-1 . . 15 TGCGCCAGCAGCCCCGGAGGGAGCGCTCAAGAGACCCAGTACTTC CASSPGGSAQETQYF
TRBJ1-1 TRBV29-1 . . 11 TGCATAGCGGCGGGGATGGCTGAAGCTTTCTTT CIAAGMAEAFF
TRBJ1-5 TRBV6-1 . . 12 TGTGCCAGCAGTGAACGCGATCAGCCCCAGCATTTT CASSERDQPQHF
TRBJ2-7 TRBV11-2 . . 16 TGTGCCAGCAGCTCCGGTTGGGGTGGGAGGCACGACGAGCAGTACTTC CASSSGWGGRHDEQYF